A selection of T cell receptor beta chains follows, all from one sample in a study of shared clonotypes between healthy human individuals. TCRdb's copy holds only in-frame clones and misses some; the assay was immunoSEQ multiplex PCR. The table has roughly 1,600,000 clones, 98% seen once. The sequenced material came from naive CD4+ T cells sorted from blood. All receptors come from a man aged 25-45 years in good health. Both conserved end residues are part of each CDR3. A D gene is named only where the DNA matches it firmly. Where a row states a size, it is once, few, many or the class of an expanded clone; other rows omit it.

J gene	D gene	V gene	clone size	CDR3 protein	CDR3 DNA
TRBJ2-1	.	TRBV6-1	.	CATHPVLGGTNEQFF	TGTGCCACCCATCCCGTCCTCGGGGGTACGAATGAGCAGTTCTTC
TRBJ2-2	.	TRBV5-1	.	CASTLSANTGELFF	TGCGCCAGCACCCTCAGTGCGAACACCGGGGAGCTGTTTTTT
TRBJ2-1	.	TRBV2	.	CASSDSTQGFNEQFF	TGTGCCAGCAGTGACTCTACTCAGGGCTTCAATGAGCAGTTCTTC
TRBJ2-3	TRBD2	TRBV2	.	CASPGLAGGPAQYF	TGTGCCAGCCCGGGACTAGCGGGAGGACCCGCGCAGTATTTT
TRBJ1-2	TRBD1	TRBV9	.	CASSVAAGQGPINYGYTF	TGTGCCAGCAGCGTAGCGGCGGGACAGGGACCAATTAACTATGGCTACACCTTC
TRBJ1-1	.	TRBV7-9	.	CASSLAGRVGEIEAFF	TGTGCCAGCAGCTTAGCGGGCAGGGTCGGTGAGATTGAAGCTTTCTTT
TRBJ1-1	.	TRBV18	.	CASSPTGEGGEAFF	TGTGCCAGCTCACCAACGGGTGAAGGCGGTGAAGCTTTCTTT
TRBJ1-1	.	TRBV7-9	.	CASSLETVENTEAFF	TGTGCCAGCAGCTTAGAAACAGTAGAGAACACTGAAGCTTTCTTT
TRBJ2-7	TRBD2	TRBV28	.	CASSLGGDPSYEQYF	TGTGCCAGCAGTTTAGGGGGGGACCCCTCCTACGAGCAGTACTTC
TRBJ1-5	.	TRBV7-2	.	CASSLARQGLEPQHF	TGTGCCAGCAGCTTAGCAAGGCAGGGTCTGGAGCCCCAGCATTTT
TRBJ2-7	.	TRBV9	.	CASSVGGSTNEQYF	TGTGCCAGCAGCGTAGGAGGGAGCACCAACGAGCAGTACTTC
TRBJ2-3	.	TRBV10-3	.	CAISGIYLVAVRSDTQYF	TGTGCCATCAGTGGAATTTACCTAGTAGCGGTCAGGTCAGATACGCAGTATTTT
TRBJ2-7	TRBD2	TRBV28	.	CASSLGAGLAGGVFYEQYF	TGTGCCAGCAGTTTAGGGGCAGGGTTAGCGGGAGGGGTATTCTACGAGCAGTACTTC
TRBJ2-5	.	TRBV6-5	.	CASSGTKIQETQYF	TGTGCCAGCTCCGGGACAAAAATCCAAGAGACCCAGTACTTC
TRBJ2-2	TRBD2	TRBV18	.	CASSPRTPAGVAGELFF	TGTGCCAGCTCACCACGTACCCCGGCGGGAGTGGCCGGGGAGCTGTTTTTT
TRBJ2-1	TRBD2	TRBV5-1	.	CASSFPDLAGDKFF	TGCGCCAGCAGCTTCCCCGATTTAGCGGGAGATAAGTTCTTC
TRBJ2-2	.	TRBV14	.	CASSQDRLGLGELFF	TGTGCCAGCAGCCAAGATAGACTCGGGCTCGGGGAGCTGTTTTTT
TRBJ1-1	.	TRBV28	.	CASSITPGGTANTEAFF	TGTGCCAGCAGTATCACCCCCGGCGGGACGGCGAACACTGAAGCTTTCTTT
TRBJ2-1	TRBD2	TRBV7-9	.	CASSPGTSGRSAEQFF	TGTGCCAGCAGCCCGGGGACTAGCGGGAGATCCGCTGAGCAGTTCTTC
TRBJ2-3	.	TRBV11-2	.	CASSSRLRTDTQYF	TGTGCCAGCAGCTCCAGACTACGCACAGATACGCAGTATTTT
TRBJ2-7	.	TRBV28	.	CASTTTGLEQYF	TGTGCCAGCACTACAACAGGACTCGAGCAGTACTTC
TRBJ2-1	.	TRBV13	.	CASTLRQDNYNEQFF	TGTGCCAGCACCCTGCGACAGGATAACTACAATGAGCAGTTCTTC
TRBJ2-1	TRBD2	TRBV30	.	CAWSAGTSYSREQFF	TGTGCCTGGAGTGCCGGGACTAGTTACTCACGGGAGCAGTTCTTC
TRBJ2-5	TRBD2	TRBV5-4	.	CASSSGSGGETQYF	TGTGCCAGCAGCTCCGGCAGCGGGGGTGAGACCCAGTACTTC
TRBJ2-7	TRBD2	TRBV9	.	CASSVEGLAGTVRQYF	TGTGCCAGCAGCGTAGAAGGGCTAGCGGGAACAGTACGGCAGTACTTC
TRBJ2-6	TRBD1	TRBV7-9	.	CASSVPQGVSGANVLTF	TGTGCCAGCAGCGTACCACAGGGGGTCTCTGGGGCCAACGTCCTGACTTTC
TRBJ2-5	.	TRBV11-2	.	CASSFNYETQYF	TGTGCCAGCAGCTTTAACTACGAGACCCAGTACTTC
TRBJ2-7	TRBD1	TRBV2	once	CASRIRGHSYEQYF	TGTGCCAGCAGGATAAGGGGGCACTCCTACGAGCAGTACTTC
TRBJ2-7	TRBD1	TRBV5-1	.	CASRLGPDRGYEQYF	TGCGCCAGCAGGCTCGGGCCCGACAGGGGCTACGAGCAGTACTTC
TRBJ1-1	.	TRBV4-1	.	CASSQAFVEEAFF	TGCGCCAGCAGCCAAGCATTTGTCGAGGAAGCTTTCTTT
TRBJ1-5	.	TRBV5-1	.	CASSPGRDQPQHF	TGCGCCAGCAGCCCCGGACGAGATCAGCCCCAGCATTTT
TRBJ1-1	.	TRBV6-5	.	CASSYSMNTEAFF	TGTGCCAGCAGTTACTCAATGAACACTGAAGCTTTCTTT
TRBJ2-7	TRBD1	TRBV10-3	.	CAISGLGQGGHEQYF	TGTGCCATCAGTGGCCTGGGACAGGGGGGTCACGAGCAGTACTTC
TRBJ2-5	.	TRBV27	.	CASSLWPTGQETQYF	TGTGCCAGCAGTTTGTGGCCGACAGGACAAGAGACCCAGTACTTC
TRBJ2-3	TRBD2	TRBV11-3	.	CASSLGPGTSAEDTQYF	TGTGCCAGCAGCTTAGGGCCCGGGACTAGCGCTGAAGATACGCAGTATTTT
TRBJ2-2	TRBD1	TRBV19	.	CASSTRTGGRTGELFF	TGTGCCAGTAGTACTCGGACAGGGGGCCGGACCGGGGAGCTGTTTTTT
TRBJ1-2	.	TRBV28	few	CASSPPPDVNYGYTF	TGTGCCAGCAGTCCGCCCCCTGACGTTAACTATGGCTACACCTTC
TRBJ2-7	TRBD2	TRBV5-8	.	CASSWGLAGTYEQYF	TGTGCCAGCAGCTGGGGACTAGCGGGAACCTACGAGCAGTACTTC
TRBJ2-7	TRBD1	TRBV6-5	.	CASRPYTGDRYEQYF	TGTGCCAGCAGGCCCTACACAGGGGACCGCTACGAGCAGTACTTC
TRBJ2-7	.	TRBV5-4	.	CASSSLKVQEQYF	TGTGCCAGCAGCTCTCTCAAGGTGCAGGAGCAGTACTTC
TRBJ2-1	TRBD2	TRBV7-2	.	CASSTTSGSPYNEQFF	TGTGCCAGCAGCACAACTAGCGGGAGTCCCTACAATGAGCAGTTCTTC
TRBJ2-7	.	TRBV9	.	CASSVASDLYEQYF	TGTGCCAGCAGCGTGGCTAGCGACCTATACGAGCAGTACTTC
TRBJ2-5	.	TRBV7-9	.	CASSFLGDAGWETQYF	TGTGCCAGCAGCTTTTTGGGCGACGCAGGGTGGGAGACCCAGTACTTC
TRBJ2-1	TRBD2	TRBV9	.	CASSVELAGTYNEQFF	TGTGCCAGCAGCGTAGAACTAGCGGGAACATACAATGAGCAGTTCTTC
TRBJ2-1	.	TRBV10-3	.	CAITLGPPNEQFF	TGTGCCATCACCCTGGGCCCCCCCAATGAGCAGTTCTTC
TRBJ2-3	TRBD2	TRBV29-1	.	CSVARLLAGGDNTQYF	TGCAGCGTTGCCCGGTTATTGGCGGGGGGAGACAATACGCAGTATTTT
TRBJ2-4	TRBD1	TRBV15	.	CATSRAVGTATGIQYF	TGTGCCACCAGCAGAGCAGTAGGGACAGCTACCGGCATTCAGTACTTC
TRBJ2-7	.	TRBV15	.	CATSIGTYYEQYF	TGTGCCACCAGCATCGGGACTTACTACGAGCAGTACTTC
TRBJ1-2	TRBD1	TRBV9	.	CASRKTPGQGANRNTF	TGTGCCAGCAGGAAGACCCCGGGACAGGGGGCGAATAGGAACACCTTC
TRBJ1-5	.	TRBV5-1	.	CASSLVPDNQPQHF	TGCGCCAGCAGCTTGGTTCCGGATAATCAGCCCCAGCATTTT
TRBJ1-2	.	TRBV29-1	once	CSAETEVYGYTF	TGCAGCGCCGAGACAGAGGTCTATGGCTACACCTTC
TRBJ2-1	.	TRBV6-4	.	CASSGSGVEDEQFF	TGTGCCAGCAGTGGATCAGGGGTCGAGGATGAGCAGTTCTTC
TRBJ2-2	TRBD1	TRBV5-1	.	CASSFYLTGANTGELFF	TGCGCCAGCAGCTTCTACTTGACAGGGGCAAACACCGGGGAGCTGTTTTTT
TRBJ2-3	.	TRBV28	.	CASSLSGDTDTQYF	TGTGCCAGCAGTTTATCGGGCGACACAGATACGCAGTATTTT
TRBJ2-1	.	TRBV19	.	CASSIGPSLGGQFF	TGTGCCAGTAGTATAGGGCCTAGCCTAGGGGGGCAGTTCTTC